Following are 20 T cell receptor beta chains from one sample sequenced in a study of T cells after yellow fever vaccination. Via MiXCR, TCRdb re-called the 5' RACE reads, giving one row per CDR3 protein. The sample holds 170,000 or so distinct CDR3 sequences; 6.2% are singletons and the top ten take 2.9%. This sample comprised CD4+ T cells sorted from PBMCs, obtained on the day of the first yellow fever vaccination. The receptor set was obtained from a man aged 18-30 years who received the YFV17D yellow fever vaccine.

This clonotype was observed at least ten times. This CDR3 is CASSLRRLAGGTTDTQYF. CDR3 in DNA: TGTGCCAGCAGTCTACGAAGACTAGCGGGGGGTACCACAGATACGCAGTATTTT. The chain carries TRBV3-1 and TRBJ2-3; 13 nucleotides agree with TRBD2. Germline V lookup: CDR1 LGHDT, CDR2 YNNKEL (reference sequence). CDR3 size: 18 residues. The V gene end was trimmed by 6 bases and the J gene end by 2 bases; junction bases not matched to a gene: 11.

This clonotype was counted many times. The chain is built from TRBV10-2 and TRBJ2-5; D ambiguous. V lost 6 bases to trimming and J lost 7 bases, with 12 bases between them. Germline V CDR1 and CDR2: WSHSY, SAAADI. The CDR3 consists of 12 residues. The CDR3 bases are TGCGCCAGCAGCCAGGTTTCGGGGACCCAGTACTTC. Protein product: CASSQVSGTQYF.

In this sample, this clonotype turned up a few times. The chain carries TRBV9 and TRBJ1-1, with D unclear. CDR3 length: 13 amino acids. Germline V gene lookup returns CDR1 SGDLS and CDR2 YYNGEE. The V end was cut by 0 bases, the J end by 5 bases, with 8 bases between. In DNA, the CDR3 is TGTGCCAGCAGCGTAGTGGCAGGAACTGAAGCTTTCTTT. The encoded protein is CASSVVAGTEAFF. The variable domain in full, with the rest retrieved from reference TRBV9 and TRBJ1-1, is DSGVTQTPKHLITATGQRVTLRCSPRSGDLSVYWYQQSLDQGLQFLIQYYNGEERAKGNILERFSAQQFPDLHSELNLSSLELGDSALYFCASSVVAGTEAFFGQGTRLTVV.

Ten or more counts support this clonotype. This chain links TRBV11-2 with TRBJ2-1, with no clear D. Germline lookup yields CDR1 SGHAT and CDR2 FQNNGV. With 5 bases removed from V and 8 bases from J, the gap between germline ends came to 7 bases. The CDR3 runs 11 residues. CDR3 sequence: CASSPNDEQFF. The CDR3 DNA sequence: TGTGCCAGCAGCCCTAACGATGAGCAGTTCTTC. Full variable domain (missing parts from reference TRBV11-2 and TRBJ2-1): EAGVAQSPRYKIIEKRQSVAFWCNPISGHATLYWYQQILGQGPKLLIQFQNNGVVDDSQLPKDRFSAERLKGVDSTLKIQPAKLEDSAVYLCASSPNDEQFFGPGTRLTVL.

This clonotype was seen at least ten times. J is TRBJ2-4 and V is TRBV7-2; TRBD2 might be the D (5 bases). CDR1 and CDR2 (germline): SGHTA, FQGNSA. The CDR3 covers 14 residues. V was pared by 4 bases and J by 0 bases, with 7 bases between. For the CDR3, the DNA is TGTGCCAGCAGCTCCGGACTAGCCAAAAACATTCAGTACTTC. Protein product: CASSSGLAKNIQYF.

Ten or more counts support this clonotype. This chain joins TRBV5-6 and TRBJ1-2; 11 nucleotides match TRBD1. The CDR3 runs to 15 residues. The germline CDR1 and CDR2 sequences are SGHDT and YYEEEE. V lost 3 bases, J lost 4 bases, and 5 bases stayed unmatched. The CDR3 nucleotides are TGTGCCAGCAGCTCGGGACAGGGGGTACCCTATGGCTACACCTTC. It translates to CASSSGQGVPYGYTF.

This chain links TRBV7-2 with TRBJ1-2; 8 bases fit TRBD1. The trim removed 7 bases at V and 4 bases at J, leaving 17 bases unmatched. From germline, CDR1 is SGHTA and CDR2 FQGNSA. This CDR3 comprises 17 residues. The CDR3 sequence is CASTPDRELGSVYGYTF. The CDR3 DNA reads TGTGCCAGCACCCCGGACAGGGAGCTAGGTTCGGTCTATGGCTACACCTTC.

This chain links TRBV5-1 with TRBJ2-5; TRBD1 matches 8 bases. The V gene's germline CDR1 is SGHRS and CDR2 YFSETQ. J gave up 4 bases and V 4 bases, and 9 bases lay outside the gene matches. This CDR3 has 15 amino acids. The CDR3: CASSLTGQGGETQYF. The CDR3 DNA is TGCGCCAGCAGCCTCACTGGACAGGGAGGAGAGACCCAGTACTTC.

This clonotype was counted a few times. The chain combines TRBV9 with TRBJ2-1, with D maybe TRBD2 (6 bases). CDR3 size: 16 residues. In germline, CDR1 is SGDLS, CDR2 YYNGEE. The V end lost 0 bases, the J end lost 6 bases, and 16 bases lay between the germline ends. CDR3 in DNA: TGTGCCAGCAGCGTAGCTCAGGGAGGTTTTCGCAATGAGCAGTTCTTC. It yields the protein CASSVAQGGFRNEQFF.

This clonotype came up many times. J is TRBJ1-4 and V is TRBV4-1; 10 nucleotides line up with TRBD1. Trimming removed 5 bases from V and 8 bases from J; junction bases left unmatched: 5. The CDR3 contains 14 residues. The germline V gene has CDR1 MGHRA and CDR2 YSYEKL. The CDR3 DNA follows: TGCGCCAGCAGCTCCGGGACAGGGGTGGAAAAACTGTTTTTT. Translating gives CASSSGTGVEKLFF.

In this sample, this clonotype turned up a few times. The V gene is TRBV5-1, the J gene TRBJ1-6; D is unresolved. The CDR3 spans 14 residues. Germline loops: CDR1 SGHRS, CDR2 YFSETQ. Trimming pared 1 base from V and 9 bases from J, leaving 11 bases between. The CDR3 sequence: CASSLWGSGSPLHF. The CDR3 nucleotides read TGCGCCAGCAGCTTGTGGGGTAGCGGTTCACCCCTCCACTTT.

This clonotype has ten or more counts. This chain joins TRBV20-1 and TRBJ2-7, with D perhaps TRBD1 (6 bases). This CDR3 is built from 14 residues. The germline V gene encodes CDR1 DFQATT and CDR2 SNEGSKA (reference sequence). V was trimmed by 5 bases and J by 4 bases, leaving 18 bases between them. CDR3 DNA: TGCAGTGCTCGGCCCGGGACACTAGATTACGAGCAGTACTTC. Protein product: CSARPGTLDYEQYF.

This clonotype was seen repeatedly, ten times or more. This sequence joins TRBV15 and TRBJ2-2; D might be TRBD2 (6 bases). Trimming stripped 5 bases from V and 7 bases from J, with 20 bases between. Germline values: CDR1 LNHNV, CDR2 YYDKDF (reference sequence). This CDR3 is built from 16 residues. The CDR3 loop reads CATSGDLDSWGGELFF. The CDR3 nucleotides are TGTGCCACCAGCGGGGACTTGGACTCATGGGGCGGGGAGCTGTTTTTT. Together with reference TRBV15 and TRBJ2-2, the CDR3 gives the full variable domain: DAMVIQNPRYQVTQFGKPVTLSCSQTLNHNVMYWYQQKSSQAPKLLFHYYDKDFNNEADTPDNFQSRRPNTSFCFLDIRSPGLGDTAMYLCATSGDLDSWGGELFFGEGSRLTVL.

The table lists this clonotype with many counts. The rearrangement joins TRBV5-1 to TRBJ1-1; 7 nucleotides line up with TRBD1. CDR1 is SGHRS, CDR2 YFSETQ, per germline. CDR3 length: 14 amino acids. V was clipped by 5 bases and J by 1 base; unmatched bases: 5. In DNA, the CDR3 is TGCGCCAGCAGAGAGGGGACAGAGAACACTGAAGCTTTCTTT. This encodes CASREGTENTEAFF.

This clonotype has at least ten counts. The V and J genes are TRBV7-8 and TRBJ1-5; 7 bases map to TRBD1. The CDR3 is made up of 14 amino acids. V shed 8 bases and J 2 bases; nucleotides not matched to a gene: 6. Germline CDR1 reads SGHVS; CDR2 reads FQNEAQ. CDR3 sequence reads: CASEIGQGNQPQHF. For the CDR3, the DNA is TGTGCCAGCGAAATTGGACAGGGCAATCAGCCCCAGCATTTT. The full variable domain, in which reference TRBV7-8 and TRBJ1-5 provide the parts outside the CDR3, is GAGVSQSPRYKVAKRGQDVALRCDPISGHVSLFWYQQALGQGPEFLTYFQNEAQLDKSGLPSDRFFAERPEGSVSTLKIQRTQQEDSAVYLCASEIGQGNQPQHFGDGTRLSIL.

This clonotype was detected a few times. The chain couples TRBV3-1 to TRBJ1-2; a possible D gene is TRBD1 (5 bases). Germline CDR1 LGHDT, CDR2 YNNKEL (reference sequence). Trimming left V 2 bases short and J 5 bases short, with 15 bases between. The CDR3 spans 15 residues. CDR3 nucleotide sequence: TGTGCCAGCAGCCAACGCGGGGCCCTAGGGTATGGCTACACCTTC. It is translated as CASSQRGALGYGYTF.

This clonotype has more than one count but fewer than ten. A much larger clone lies one base from this, so it may be a read error. The chain carries TRBV7-7 and TRBJ2-5; D remains ambiguous. CDR1 is SSHAT and CDR2 is FNYEAQ in the germline V gene (reference sequence). Between the trimmed V and J ends, which lost 5 bases and 5 bases, there was a span of 9 bases. The CDR3 length is 12 residues. The CDR3 sequence: CASSAWNETQYF. CDR3 coding DNA: TGTGCCAGCAGCGCTTGGAATGAGACCCAGTACTTC. Combining the CDR3 with reference TRBV7-7 and TRBJ2-5 gives the whole variable domain GAGVSQSPRYKVTKRGQDVTLRCDPISSHATLYWYQQALGQGPEFLTYFNYEAQPDKSGLPSDRFSAERPEGSISTLTIQRTEQRDSAMYRCASSAWNETQYFGPGTRLLVL.

CDR3 DNA: TGTGCCAGCAGCTTAGAGGGGAGGACCGGGGAGCTGTTTTTT. Translated: CASSLEGRTGELFF. The chain is built from TRBV7-2 and TRBJ2-2, with D possibly TRBD2 on 6 matching bases. The CDR3 extends over 14 amino acids. The germline V and J ends were trimmed by 1 base and 5 bases, with 8 bases remaining between them. In germline, CDR1 is SGHTA, CDR2 FQGNSA. The variable domain in full, completed from reference TRBV7-2 and TRBJ2-2, reads GAGVSQSPSNKVTEKGKDVELRCDPISGHTALYWYRQSLGQGLEFLIYFQGNSAPDKSGLPSDRFSAERTGGSVSTLTIQRTQQEDSAVYLCASSLEGRTGELFFGEGSRLTVL.

This clonotype has ten or more counts. The genes are TRBV5-1 and TRBJ2-1; a weak D match, TRBD2 (6 bases). This CDR3 is 16 amino acids long. V was cut by 2 bases and J by 9 bases, with 21 bases left in between. Germline CDR1 reads SGHRS; CDR2 reads YFSETQ. CDR3 residues: CASSFSSTPVGGEQFF. The CDR3 nucleotides are TGCGCCAGCAGCTTCTCCTCTACCCCGGTCGGGGGTGAGCAGTTCTTC.

This chain uses TRBV9 with TRBJ1-4, with D unclear. Germline CDR1 is SGDLS and CDR2 is YYNGEE. V lost 3 bases, J lost 8 bases, and 17 bases lay in between. The CDR3 has 15 residues. The CDR3 DNA sequence: TGTGCCAGCAGCGGCGAACACCACCACAAGGAAAAACTGTTTTTT. Amino acids: CASSGEHHHKEKLFF.